Below, one T cell receptor beta chain is given with its context. Its target is not known. For every sample, eight separate reactions were used to make cDNA. Reprocessing the 5' RACE reads, TCRdb reports a single entry for every CDR3 protein and omits DNA. This sample's table reports 420,000 or so distinct CDR3 sequences. The sample comes from a study of monozygotic twins with inflammatory bowel disease. Study-wide findings and caveats: Healthy co-twins exceeded IBD patients in TCRbeta diversity as measured by inverse Simpson.

The CDR3 length is 14 residues. CDR1 and CDR2 (germline): SGHRS, YFSETQ. Donors gave 2.5 ml of blood apiece. The authors isolated total RNA from whole blood without sorting T cells. Sample: blood. This chain connects TRBV5-1 to TRBJ2-2; TCRdb picks TRBD1, but there is no DNA to check that call. The sequence derives from a human donor with ulcerative colitis or Crohn's disease, or a healthy co-twin of an affected twin (not recorded which). Here the CDR3 reads CASSLDGGPGELFF.